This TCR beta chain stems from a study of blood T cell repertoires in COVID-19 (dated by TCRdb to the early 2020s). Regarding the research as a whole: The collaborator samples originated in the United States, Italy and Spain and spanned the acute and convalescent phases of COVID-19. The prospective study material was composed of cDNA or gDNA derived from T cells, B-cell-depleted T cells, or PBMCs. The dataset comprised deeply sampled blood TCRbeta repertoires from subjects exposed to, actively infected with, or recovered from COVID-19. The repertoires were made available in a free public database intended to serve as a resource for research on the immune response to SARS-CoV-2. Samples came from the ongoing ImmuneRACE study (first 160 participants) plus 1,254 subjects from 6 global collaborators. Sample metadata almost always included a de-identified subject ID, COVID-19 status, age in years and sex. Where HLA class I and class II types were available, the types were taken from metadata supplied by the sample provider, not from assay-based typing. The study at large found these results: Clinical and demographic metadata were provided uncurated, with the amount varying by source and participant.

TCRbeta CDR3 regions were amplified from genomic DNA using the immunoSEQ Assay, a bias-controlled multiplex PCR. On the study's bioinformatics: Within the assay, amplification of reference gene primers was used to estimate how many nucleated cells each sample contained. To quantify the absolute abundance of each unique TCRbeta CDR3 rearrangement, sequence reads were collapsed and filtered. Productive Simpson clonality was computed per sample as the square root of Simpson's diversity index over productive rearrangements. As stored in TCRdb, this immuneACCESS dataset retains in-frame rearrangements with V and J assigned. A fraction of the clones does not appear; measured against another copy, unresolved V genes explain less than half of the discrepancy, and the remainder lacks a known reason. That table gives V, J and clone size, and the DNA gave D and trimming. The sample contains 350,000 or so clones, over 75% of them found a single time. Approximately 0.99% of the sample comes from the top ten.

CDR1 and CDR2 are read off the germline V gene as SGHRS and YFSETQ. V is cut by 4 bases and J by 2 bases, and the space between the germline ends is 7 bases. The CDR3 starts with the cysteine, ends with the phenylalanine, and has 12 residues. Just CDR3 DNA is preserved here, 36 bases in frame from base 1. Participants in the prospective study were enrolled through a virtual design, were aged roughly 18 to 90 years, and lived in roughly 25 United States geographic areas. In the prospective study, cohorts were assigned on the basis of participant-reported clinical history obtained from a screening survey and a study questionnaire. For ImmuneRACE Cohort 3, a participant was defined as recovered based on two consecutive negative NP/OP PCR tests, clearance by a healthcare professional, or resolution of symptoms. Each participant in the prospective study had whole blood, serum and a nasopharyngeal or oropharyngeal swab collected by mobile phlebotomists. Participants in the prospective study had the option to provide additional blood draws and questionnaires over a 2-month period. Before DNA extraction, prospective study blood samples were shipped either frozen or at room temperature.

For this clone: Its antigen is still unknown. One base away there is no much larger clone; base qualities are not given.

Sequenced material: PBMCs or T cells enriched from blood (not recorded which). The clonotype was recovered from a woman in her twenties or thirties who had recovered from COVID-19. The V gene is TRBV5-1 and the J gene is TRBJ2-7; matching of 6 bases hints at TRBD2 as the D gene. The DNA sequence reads TGCGCCAGCAGCCCGGGGGCCTACGAGCAGTACTTC. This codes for CASSPGAYEQYF.